Below are 11 T cell receptor beta chains sequenced from a single sample in a study of glioma-infiltrating T cells. Using RNA template, CDR3s of TCR alpha and beta were amplified with iRepertoire arm-PCR. TCRdb fed the multiplex PCR reads into MiXCR, producing one record per CDR3 protein. The profile shows over 90,000 distinct CDR3 sequences, 25% to 30% of them singletons. Source material: glioma tissue, nonneoplastic brain tissue, or PBMCs (not recorded which). Source of these receptors: a human donor with low-grade glioma or glioblastoma, undergoing nonglioma brain surgery, or in good health (not recorded which).

The chain employs TRBV7-2 and TRBJ1-6; TRBD1 is a possible D gene (6 bases). The CDR3 extends over 18 amino acids. The germline V gene encodes CDR1 SGHTA and CDR2 FQGNSA. V gave up 3 bases and J gave up 5 bases, with 20 bases separating them. The CDR3 DNA is TGTGCCAGCAGCTTTACTTCAGCCGGGACAAACAATAATTCACCCCTCCACTTT. This codes for CASSFTSAGTNNNSPLHF.

The chain links TRBV12-3 or TRBV12-4 to TRBJ2-1; no firm D call. The CDR3 length is 12 residues. V was trimmed by 8 bases and J by 9 bases, leaving 14 bases between them. The CDR3 DNA sequence: TGTGCCAGCGGACCCACCTACCCTGAGCAGTTCTTC. This codes for CASGPTYPEQFF.

This clonotype was seen at least ten times. The rearrangement joins TRBV10-3 to TRBJ1-1; no reliable D call. Germline V gene lookup returns CDR1 ENHRY and CDR2 SYGVKD. Trimming shortened V by 0 bases and J by 6 bases, and 8 bases separated the two germline ends. The CDR3 extends over 13 amino acids. CDR3 DNA: TGTGCCATCAGTGAGTCGGCGAAGTCTGAAGCTTTCTTT. Its translation is CAISESAKSEAFF.

The chain uses TRBV12-3 or TRBV12-4 and TRBJ2-3, with D unclear. V lost 4 bases and J lost 0, with 14 bases in between. This CDR3 region has 16 residues. CDR3 DNA sequence: TGTGCCAGCAGTTGTACGACTCGTTATAGCACAGATACGCAGTATTTT. It is translated as CASSCTTRYSTDTQYF.

The DNA of the CDR3 is TGTGCCAGCAGCTTAATGCAGATCCTAGCCAAAAACATTCAGTACTTC. Translation gives CASSLMQILAKNIQYF. The J gene is TRBJ2-4, the V gene TRBV7-2; D gene unclear. From germline, CDR1 is SGHTA and CDR2 FQGNSA. The CDR3 spans 16 residues. The V gene lost 2 bases and the J gene lost 0 bases, with 11 bases spanning the gap.

This clonotype was found once. The chain carries TRBV12-3 or TRBV12-4 and TRBJ2-3; a possible D gene is TRBD2 (5 bases). The CDR3 is 12 amino acids. V was pared by 4 bases and J by 8 bases, with 10 bases between. In DNA, the CDR3 is TGTGCCAGCAGTTCCGGACTTCCTACGCAGTATTTT. Its translation: CASSSGLPTQYF.

This clonotype was detected ten times or more. V and J are TRBV20-1 and TRBJ2-7; 8 bases align to TRBD1. The CDR3 is 14 amino acids. Germline V gene data show CDR1 as DFQATT and CDR2 as SNEGSKA (reference sequence). The J segment lost 4 bases and the V segment lost 3 bases, leaving 8 bases of the junction unmatched. CDR3 sequence (DNA): TGCAGTGCTAGTGGCCAGGGGGCATCGTACGAGCAGTACTTC. It translates to CSASGQGASYEQYF.

The sample holds many counts of this clonotype. The gene calls are TRBV6-1 and TRBJ1-3; 10 bases line up with TRBD1. This CDR3 spans 15 amino acids. From germline, CDR1 is MNHNS and CDR2 SASEGT. V lost 9 bases to trimming and J lost 5 bases; unmatched junction nucleotides: 10. In DNA form, the CDR3 reads TGTGCCAGTAATCCCCGGACAGGGGGAAGAAACACCATATATTTT. Protein: CASNPRTGGRNTIYF.

This clonotype was seen many times. This chain connects TRBV28 to TRBJ2-7, with D tentatively TRBD1 or TRBD2 (6 bases each). The CDR3 has 15 amino acids. Trimming left V 2 bases short and J 4 bases short, with 15 bases between. Germline V gene sequence: CDR1 MDHEN, CDR2 SYDVKM. CDR3 sequence (DNA): TGTGCCAGCAGTTTAGGGGGCGATGGGGGGTACGAGCAGTACTTC. Protein product: CASSLGGDGGYEQYF.

This clonotype came up a few times. The V and J genes are TRBV4-3 and TRBJ1-5; a weak D match, TRBD1 (5 bases). The CDR3 is 19 residues long. V lost 1 base to trimming and J lost 7 bases, with 26 bases between them. Germline V gene sequence: CDR1 LGHNA, CDR2 YSLEER. CDR3 nucleotides: TGCGCCAGCAGCCAAGTCTTCGACCTCAGGAGGAGGGGTGGGCAGCCCCAGCATTTT. Protein: CASSQVFDLRRRGGQPQHF.

This clonotype was recorded many times. The CDR3 nucleotides read TGTGCCAGCAGCTTAGAATATTCGGGATCACCCCTCCACTTT. Translating gives CASSLEYSGSPLHF. J is TRBJ1-6 and V is TRBV7-9; no clear D. Per germline, CDR1 SEHNR and CDR2 FQNEAQ (reference sequence). V was pared by 1 base and J by 10 bases, with 11 bases between. This CDR3 comprises 14 residues.